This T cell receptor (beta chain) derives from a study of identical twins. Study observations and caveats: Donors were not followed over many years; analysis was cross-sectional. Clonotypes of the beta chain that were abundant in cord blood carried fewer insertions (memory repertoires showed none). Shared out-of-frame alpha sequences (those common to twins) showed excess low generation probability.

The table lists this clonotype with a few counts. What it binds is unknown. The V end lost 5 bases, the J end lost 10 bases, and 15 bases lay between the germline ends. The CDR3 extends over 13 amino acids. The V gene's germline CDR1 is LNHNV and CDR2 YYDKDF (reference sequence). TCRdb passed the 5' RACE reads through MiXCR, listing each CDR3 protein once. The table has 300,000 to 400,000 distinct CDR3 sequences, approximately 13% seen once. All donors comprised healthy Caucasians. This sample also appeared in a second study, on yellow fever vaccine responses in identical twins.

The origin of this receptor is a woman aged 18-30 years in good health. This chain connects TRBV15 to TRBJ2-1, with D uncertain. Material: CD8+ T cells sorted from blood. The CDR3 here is CATSHSRAKEQFF. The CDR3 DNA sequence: TGTGCCACCAGCCACTCTCGTGCCAAGGAGCAGTTCTTC.